These 4 T cell receptor beta chains came from one sample sequenced in a study of T cells in narcolepsy. Only in-frame clones appear in the TCRdb table, and some are missing; sequencing was by immunoSEQ multiplex PCR. Of fewer than 35,000 clones listed, about four fifths were seen once; the top ten hold around 0.7%. Sequencing was done on a sample of memory (CD45RA-) CD4+ T cells from blood. The receptors stem from a human donor in good health.

The chain employs TRBV29-1 and TRBJ2-5, with 11 nucleotides matching TRBD1. Germline V CDR1 and CDR2: SQVTM, ANQGSEA. The CDR3 has 14 residues. With 4 bases clipped from V and 4 bases from J, the junction kept 5 bases outside the gene matches. DNA of the CDR3: TGCAGCGTTGCCCTGGGACAGGGGGGAGAGACCCAGTACTTC. Its translation: CSVALGQGGETQYF.

V gene TRBV19 combines with J gene TRBJ1-4; 7 bases agree with TRBD1. Germline loops: CDR1 LNHDA, CDR2 SQIVND (reference sequence). Trimming removed 5 bases from V and 6 bases from J; junction bases left unmatched: 3. This CDR3 spans 13 amino acids. Written as DNA, the CDR3 is TGTGCCAGTAGTCGTGACAGGGATGAAAAACTGTTTTTT. This codes for CASSRDRDEKLFF.

The genes are TRBV6-6 and TRBJ1-2; TRBD1 is a possible D gene (6 bases). Trimming pared 4 bases from V and 0 bases from J, leaving 15 bases between. The CDR3 is 16 residues long. CDR1 is MNHNY, CDR2 SVGAGI, per germline (reference sequence). Here the CDR3 DNA reads TGTGCCAGCAGTTCACAGGGTCGGGGGACTAACTATGGCTACACCTTC. Its protein product is CASSSQGRGTNYGYTF.

The V and J genes are TRBV29-1 and TRBJ2-5; 7 bases align to TRBD1. CDR3 length equals 16 residues. Germline CDR1 SQVTM, CDR2 ANQGSEA. J was trimmed by 2 bases and V by 2 bases; bases with no gene match: 11. This CDR3 is CSVELSGTAPQETQYF. The CDR3, as DNA: TGCAGCGTTGAACTCTCCGGGACAGCTCCTCAAGAGACCCAGTACTTC.